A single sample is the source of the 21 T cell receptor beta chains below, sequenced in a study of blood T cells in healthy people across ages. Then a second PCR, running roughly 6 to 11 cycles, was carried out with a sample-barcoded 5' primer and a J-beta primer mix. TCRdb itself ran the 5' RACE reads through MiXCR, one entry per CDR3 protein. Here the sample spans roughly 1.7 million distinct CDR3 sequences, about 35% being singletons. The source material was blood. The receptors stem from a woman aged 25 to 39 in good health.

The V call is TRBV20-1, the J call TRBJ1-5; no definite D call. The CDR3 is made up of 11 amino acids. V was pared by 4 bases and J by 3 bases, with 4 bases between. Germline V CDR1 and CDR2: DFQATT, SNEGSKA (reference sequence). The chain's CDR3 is CSATNNQPQHF. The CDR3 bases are TGCAGTGCTACCAACAATCAGCCCCAGCATTTT.

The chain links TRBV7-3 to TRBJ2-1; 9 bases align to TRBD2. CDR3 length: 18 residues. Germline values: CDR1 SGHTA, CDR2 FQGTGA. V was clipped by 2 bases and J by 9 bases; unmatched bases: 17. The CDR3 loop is CASSLGSGGGARGVEQFF. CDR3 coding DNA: TGTGCCAGCAGCTTAGGATCGGGCGGGGGGGCGAGAGGGGTTGAGCAGTTCTTC.

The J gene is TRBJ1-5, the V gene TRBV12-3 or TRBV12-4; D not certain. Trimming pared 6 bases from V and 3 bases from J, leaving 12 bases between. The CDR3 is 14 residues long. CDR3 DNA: TGTGCCAGCAGACTCTCGGGTCCCAATCAGCCCCAGCATTTT. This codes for CASRLSGPNQPQHF.

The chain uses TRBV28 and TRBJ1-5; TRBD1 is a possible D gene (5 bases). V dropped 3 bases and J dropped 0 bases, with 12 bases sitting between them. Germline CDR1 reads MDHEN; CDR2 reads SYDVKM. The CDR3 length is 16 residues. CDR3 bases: TGTGCCAGCAGTTTCCTCGGGGGTCATAGCAATCAGCCCCAGCATTTT. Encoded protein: CASSFLGGHSNQPQHF.

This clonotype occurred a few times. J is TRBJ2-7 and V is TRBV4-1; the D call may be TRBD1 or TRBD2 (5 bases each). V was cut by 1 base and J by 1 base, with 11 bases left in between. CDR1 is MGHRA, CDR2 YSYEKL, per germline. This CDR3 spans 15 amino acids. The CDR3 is CASSQVRGGSYEQYF. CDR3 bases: TGCGCCAGCAGCCAAGTTAGGGGCGGGTCCTACGAGCAGTACTTC.

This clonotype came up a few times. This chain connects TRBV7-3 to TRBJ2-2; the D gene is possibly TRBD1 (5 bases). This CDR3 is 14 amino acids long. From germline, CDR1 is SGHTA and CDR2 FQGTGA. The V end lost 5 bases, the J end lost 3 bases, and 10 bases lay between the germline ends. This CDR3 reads CASSRKQDTGELFF. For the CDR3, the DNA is TGTGCCAGCAGCCGCAAACAGGACACCGGGGAGCTGTTTTTT.

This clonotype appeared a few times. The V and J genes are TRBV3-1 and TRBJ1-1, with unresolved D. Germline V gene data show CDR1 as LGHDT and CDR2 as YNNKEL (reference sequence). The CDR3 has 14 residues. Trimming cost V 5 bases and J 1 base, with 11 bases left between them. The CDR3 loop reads CASSSKYSNTEAFF. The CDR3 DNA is TGTGCCAGCAGCTCTAAATATTCGAACACTGAAGCTTTCTTT.

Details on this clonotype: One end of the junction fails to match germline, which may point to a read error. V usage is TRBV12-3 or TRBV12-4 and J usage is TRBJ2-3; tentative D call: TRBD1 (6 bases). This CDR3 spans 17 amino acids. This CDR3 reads CASSLGVRTERADTQYF. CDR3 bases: TGTGCCAGCAGTTTAGGAGTGAGGACAGAGAGAGCAGATACGCAGTATTTC.

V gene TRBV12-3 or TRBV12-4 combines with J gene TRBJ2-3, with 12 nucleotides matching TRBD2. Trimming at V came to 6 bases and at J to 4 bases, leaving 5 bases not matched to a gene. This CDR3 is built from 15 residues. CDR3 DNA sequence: TGTGCCAGCAGGCCTAGCGGGGGGGCGGCAGATACGCAGTATTTT. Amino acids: CASRPSGGAADTQYF.

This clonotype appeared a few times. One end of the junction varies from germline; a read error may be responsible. In DNA form, the CDR3 reads TGCACCAGCAGCTTAGGCGAGGGCATTCAGTACTTC. Translating gives CTSSLGEGIQYF. The chain recombines TRBV5-1 with TRBJ2-4; D perhaps matches TRBD2 (5 bases). CDR3 length: 12 residues. CDR1 SGHRS and CDR2 YFSETQ come from the germline V gene.

The CDR3 DNA reads TGTGCCAGCAGTTCCCCTAGCGGGCCTGCTGGGGAGACCCAGTACTTC. Amino acid sequence: CASSSPSGPAGETQYF. This chain uses TRBV6-2 or TRBV6-3 with TRBJ2-5, with TRBD2 identical over 8 bases. V lost 4 bases to trimming and J lost 5 bases; unmatched junction nucleotides: 12. This CDR3 spans 16 amino acids. Germline V gives CDR1 MNHEY, CDR2 SVGEGT.

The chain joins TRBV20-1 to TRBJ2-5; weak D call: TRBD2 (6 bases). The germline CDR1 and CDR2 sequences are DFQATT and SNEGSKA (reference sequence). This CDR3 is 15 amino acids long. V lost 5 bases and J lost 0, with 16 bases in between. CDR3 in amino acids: CSASDLSGYQETQYF. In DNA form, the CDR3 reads TGCAGTGCTTCGGACCTGAGCGGGTACCAAGAGACCCAGTACTTC.

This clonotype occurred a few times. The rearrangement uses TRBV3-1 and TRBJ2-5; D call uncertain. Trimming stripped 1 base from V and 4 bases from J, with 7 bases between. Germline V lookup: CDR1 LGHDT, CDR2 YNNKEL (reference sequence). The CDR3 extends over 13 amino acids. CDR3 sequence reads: CASSQGHGETQYF. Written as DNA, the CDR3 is TGTGCCAGCAGCCAAGGCCACGGAGAGACCCAGTACTTC.

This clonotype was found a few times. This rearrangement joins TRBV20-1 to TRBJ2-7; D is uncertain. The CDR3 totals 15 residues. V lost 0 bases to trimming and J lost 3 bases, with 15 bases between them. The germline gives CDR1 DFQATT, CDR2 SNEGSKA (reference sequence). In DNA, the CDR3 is TGCAGTGCTAGAGATCGGGCAGGTCTCGACTACGAGCAGTACTTC. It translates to CSARDRAGLDYEQYF.

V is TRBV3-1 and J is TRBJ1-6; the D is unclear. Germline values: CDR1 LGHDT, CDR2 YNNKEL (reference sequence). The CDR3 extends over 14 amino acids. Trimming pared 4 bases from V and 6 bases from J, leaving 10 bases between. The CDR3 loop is CASSPYFTNSPLHF. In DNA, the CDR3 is TGTGCCAGCAGCCCCTATTTCACTAATTCACCCCTCCACTTT.

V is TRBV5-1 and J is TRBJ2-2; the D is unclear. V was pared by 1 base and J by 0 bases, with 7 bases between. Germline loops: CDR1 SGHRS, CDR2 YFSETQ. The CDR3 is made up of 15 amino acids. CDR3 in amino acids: CASSLLAPNTGELFF. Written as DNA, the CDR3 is TGCGCCAGCAGCTTGCTCGCTCCGAACACCGGGGAGCTGTTTTTT.

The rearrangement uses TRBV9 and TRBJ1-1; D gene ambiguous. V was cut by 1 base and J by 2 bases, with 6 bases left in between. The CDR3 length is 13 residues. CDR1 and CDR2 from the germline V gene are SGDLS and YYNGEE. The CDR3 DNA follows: TGTGCCAGCAGCGTACAAATAAACACTGAAGCTTTCTTT. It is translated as CASSVQINTEAFF. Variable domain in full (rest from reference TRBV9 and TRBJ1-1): DSGVTQTPKHLITATGQRVTLRCSPRSGDLSVYWYQQSLDQGLQFLIQYYNGEERAKGNILERFSAQQFPDLHSELNLSSLELGDSALYFCASSVQINTEAFFGQGTRLTVV.

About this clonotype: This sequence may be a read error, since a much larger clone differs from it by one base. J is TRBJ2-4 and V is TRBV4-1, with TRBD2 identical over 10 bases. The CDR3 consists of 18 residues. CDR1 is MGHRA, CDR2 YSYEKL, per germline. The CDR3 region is CTSSQGLLAGLAKNIQYF. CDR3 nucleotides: TGCACCAGCAGCCAAGGTTTACTAGCGGGGCTAGCCAAAAACATTCAGTACTTC.

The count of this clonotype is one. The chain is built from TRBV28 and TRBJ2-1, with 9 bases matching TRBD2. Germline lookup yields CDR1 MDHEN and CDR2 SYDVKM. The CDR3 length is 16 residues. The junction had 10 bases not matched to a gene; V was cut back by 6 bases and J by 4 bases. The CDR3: CASSKTAGGPYNEQFF. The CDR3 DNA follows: TGTGCCAGCAGCAAAACAGCGGGAGGCCCTTACAATGAGCAGTTCTTC.

In DNA form, the CDR3 reads TGTGCCAGCAGCCAAGTCACGGGGGGCCCTAAACTGTTTTTT. Amino acid sequence: CASSQVTGGPKLFF. The rearrangement links TRBV14 to TRBJ1-4; TRBD1 might be the D (6 bases). Germline V gene lookup returns CDR1 SGHDN and CDR2 FVKESK. The ends were cut back, 1 base at V and 11 bases at J, with 14 bases in the middle. CDR3 length: 14 residues.

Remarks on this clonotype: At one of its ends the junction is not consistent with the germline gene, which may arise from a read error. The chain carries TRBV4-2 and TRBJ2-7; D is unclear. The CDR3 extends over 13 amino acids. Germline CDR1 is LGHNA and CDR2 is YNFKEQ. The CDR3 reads CACSQDRSYEQYF. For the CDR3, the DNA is TGTGCCTGCAGCCAGGACCGCTCCTACGAGCAGTACTTC.